This T cell receptor (beta chain) originates from a study of OX40 agonist ivuxolimab in advanced cancers. Study at large: Given to patients was ivuxolimab, an agonistic anti-OX40 (CD134) antibody. Having had anti-PD-1, anti-PD-L1 or anti-CTLA-4 therapy before was allowed, and about 40% had some. Regarding the study as a whole: Expanded clones were, on average, more numerous in CD8+ T cells than in CD4+.

Blood samples were obtained at baseline, cycle 4 day 1, and cycle 7 day 1. Profiled with immunoSEQ multiplex PCR; TCRdb holds only in-frame clones, not every one. Among approximately 68,000 clones listed, more than 80% were seen once. Details on this clone: The antigen is not known.

Germline CDR1 SNHLY, CDR2 FYNNEI. The CDR3 covers 15 residues. J lost 3 bases, V lost 6 bases, and 8 bases had no gene match. The chain is built from TRBV2 and TRBJ2-3; 8 bases line up with TRBD1. The source was CD4+ or CD8+ T cells sorted from blood, collected in a trial of the OX40 agonist ivuxolimab. This clonotype originated in an adult with an advanced solid tumor such as melanoma, head and neck, liver or kidney cancer. DNA of the CDR3: TGTGCCAGCAGCGGGGACAGGAGCGGGACAGATACGCAGTATTTT. Protein product: CASSGDRSGTDTQYF. Full variable domain (rest looked up from reference TRBV2 and TRBJ2-3): EPEVTQTPSHQVTQMGQEVILRCVPISNHLYFYWYRQILGQKVEFLVSFYNNEISEKSEIFDDQFSVERPDGSNFTLKIRSTKLEDSAMYFCASSGDRSGTDTQYFGPGTRLTVL.